This T cell receptor beta chain was documented in a study of tumor and adjacent non-tumor tissue in lung cancer. Study-wide background: The cohort had about 12 adenocarcinoma, 2 squamous cell and 1 small cell patients. Points from the study as a whole: Top 100 clones took a larger repertoire share in normal lung.

The CDR3 is 14 residues long. CDR1 is MNHEY, CDR2 SVGEGT, per germline. V lost 6 bases to trimming and J lost 3 bases, with 12 bases between them. In the case of this clonotype: What it binds is not known. In this CDR3 the conserved last residue, phenylalanine or tryptophan, is missing, so a read error is likely.

No cell sorting was done before RNA was extracted from the tissue. Distant lung tissue was collected more than 3 cm away from the tumor edge. TCRbeta libraries were built with three rounds of nested PCR, modified from ARM-PCR. TCRdb re-called the multiplex PCR reads with MiXCR, one entry per CDR3 protein. The repertoire consists of roughly 69,000 distinct CDR3 sequences, with 65% to 80% occurring once and the leading ten covering 40% to 55%. Sequenced sample: distant non-tumor lung tissue. This clonotype was obtained from a man in his 60s with non-small cell lung cancer. The V and J genes are TRBV6-2 or TRBV6-3 and TRBJ2-1, with a possible D match to TRBD1 (5 bases). The CDR3 region has the DNA TGTGCCAGCAGCAGGCAGGGCTTCTACAATGAGCAGTTCTCC. Translated, it gives CASSRQGFYNEQFS.